The rows below give T cell receptor beta chains drawn from one sample of a study of early T cells in non-severe SARS-CoV-2 infection. TCRdb reprocessed the 5' RACE reads via MiXCR and lists one record per CDR3 protein. This table holds about 77,000 distinct CDR3 sequences, approximately 12% found once. Here the sequenced sample was whole blood, taken at baseline. These receptors originate from an adult who was a healthcare worker with PCR-confirmed SARS-CoV-2 infection or an uninfected control (not recorded which). The donor label of this sample is uncertain. CDR3s include the opening cysteine and the closing phenylalanine or tryptophan. Fields, in order: V gene, clone size, J gene, D gene, CDR3 length, CDR3 DNA, CDR3 protein. A D gene is named only where the DNA matches it firmly. Size is omitted from some rows. Given values are once, few, many or a class for expanded clones.

v_call: TRBV6-1; clone_size: -; j_call: TRBJ2-1; d_call: TRBD2; cdr3_length: 15; cdr3_nt: TGTGCCAGCAGCCTGACTAGCGGGGTTGGCAATGAGCAGTTCTTC; cdr3_aa: CASSLTSGVGNEQFF
v_call: TRBV10-3; clone_size: many; j_call: TRBJ2-1; d_call: -; cdr3_length: 15; cdr3_nt: TGTGCCACCCTTGACTCCTTGGCACACTACAATGAGCAGTTCTTC; cdr3_aa: CATLDSLAHYNEQFF
v_call: TRBV7-8; clone_size: many; j_call: TRBJ2-1; d_call: -; cdr3_length: 18; cdr3_nt: TGTGCCAGCAGCTTAGCGGGCGGGCAGACCCTCTCCTACAATGAGCAGTTCTTC; cdr3_aa: CASSLAGGQTLSYNEQFF
v_call: TRBV29-1; clone_size: -; j_call: TRBJ2-7; d_call: TRBD1; cdr3_length: 14; cdr3_nt: TGCAGCGTTGAAGACCGGGACAGAGCCTACGAGCAGTACTTC; cdr3_aa: CSVEDRDRAYEQYF
v_call: TRBV20-1; clone_size: many; j_call: TRBJ2-3; d_call: -; cdr3_length: 14; cdr3_nt: TGCAGTGCTAGCTTGCGGGTAGGGACAGATACGCAGTATTTT; cdr3_aa: CSASLRVGTDTQYF
v_call: TRBV2; clone_size: -; j_call: TRBJ2-3; d_call: -; cdr3_length: 15; cdr3_nt: TGTGCCAGCAGTGATATTTCGTCCGGGACAGATACGCAGTATTTT; cdr3_aa: CASSDISSGTDTQYF
v_call: TRBV18; clone_size: few; j_call: TRBJ2-1; d_call: -; cdr3_length: 16; cdr3_nt: TGTGCCAGCTCACCACTCTCAGGGGTGATGAACAATGAGCAGTTCTTC; cdr3_aa: CASSPLSGVMNNEQFF
v_call: TRBV7-9; clone_size: many; j_call: TRBJ1-2; d_call: -; cdr3_length: 14; cdr3_nt: TGTGCCAGCAGCTTAGGGGACGGGACCGACGGCAACACCTTC; cdr3_aa: CASSLGDGTDGNTF
v_call: TRBV20-1; clone_size: few; j_call: TRBJ1-2; d_call: -; cdr3_length: 12; cdr3_nt: TGCAGTGCTAGGGCAGGCCGATATGGCTACACCTTC; cdr3_aa: CSARAGRYGYTF
v_call: TRBV7-2; clone_size: many; j_call: TRBJ2-7; d_call: -; cdr3_length: 13; cdr3_nt: TGTGCCAGCAGCCTCGATAACGGGGACGAGCAGTACTTC; cdr3_aa: CASSLDNGDEQYF
v_call: TRBV3-1; clone_size: many; j_call: TRBJ1-2; d_call: -; cdr3_length: 14; cdr3_nt: TGTGCCAGCAGCCAAGATCTTACAGGTCGCGGCTACACCTTC; cdr3_aa: CASSQDLTGRGYTF
v_call: TRBV7-3; clone_size: -; j_call: TRBJ2-6; d_call: -; cdr3_length: 16; cdr3_nt: TGTGCCAGCAGCCTCATACAGGGCTCTGGGGCCAACGTCCTGACTTTC; cdr3_aa: CASSLIQGSGANVLTF
v_call: TRBV2; clone_size: -; j_call: TRBJ2-4; d_call: -; cdr3_length: 14; cdr3_nt: TGTGCCAGCGGCCTGACGGACGGAAAAAACATTCAGTACTTC; cdr3_aa: CASGLTDGKNIQYF
v_call: TRBV5-4; clone_size: -; j_call: TRBJ2-7; d_call: -; cdr3_length: 14; cdr3_nt: TGTGCCAGCAGCTTTGGCTCGCCAGGGGGGGAGCAGTACTTC; cdr3_aa: CASSFGSPGGEQYF
v_call: TRBV18; clone_size: -; j_call: TRBJ2-2; d_call: TRBD1; cdr3_length: 15; cdr3_nt: TGTGCCAGCTCACCCCTGACAGGGAGAAACGGGGAGCTGTTTTTT; cdr3_aa: CASSPLTGRNGELFF
v_call: TRBV10-2; clone_size: few; j_call: TRBJ2-7; d_call: TRBD2; cdr3_length: 13; cdr3_nt: TGCGCCAGCAGTGTAGCGGGAGCCTACGAGCAGTACTTC; cdr3_aa: CASSVAGAYEQYF
v_call: TRBV11-2; clone_size: few; j_call: TRBJ1-2; d_call: -; cdr3_length: 14; cdr3_nt: TGTGCCAGCAGCCAGATACGGGTTAACTATGGCTACACCTTC; cdr3_aa: CASSQIRVNYGYTF
v_call: TRBV24-1; clone_size: many; j_call: TRBJ2-3; d_call: -; cdr3_length: 11; cdr3_nt: TGTGCCACCAGTGATGTAGGTACGCAGTATTTT; cdr3_aa: CATSDVGTQYF
v_call: TRBV6-6; clone_size: few; j_call: TRBJ2-7; d_call: TRBD1; cdr3_length: 17; cdr3_nt: TGTGCCAGCAGTTATAGCCGGGACAGGGAGCCCCTAAAGGAGCAGTACTTC; cdr3_aa: CASSYSRDREPLKEQYF
v_call: TRBV12-3/TRBV12-4; clone_size: many; j_call: TRBJ1-3; d_call: -; cdr3_length: 14; cdr3_nt: TGTGCCAGCAGTTTACCTAGCGGTGGAAACACCATATATTTT; cdr3_aa: CASSLPSGGNTIYF
v_call: TRBV5-1; clone_size: -; j_call: TRBJ2-1; d_call: TRBD2; cdr3_length: 17; cdr3_nt: TGCGCCAGCTCGACCTCGGAACTAGCGGGAGTCTACAATGAGCAGTTCTTC; cdr3_aa: CASSTSELAGVYNEQFF
v_call: TRBV20-1; clone_size: few; j_call: TRBJ2-7; d_call: -; cdr3_length: 15; cdr3_nt: TGCAGTGCTAGAGATGGGGACACCGGCTCCTACGAGCAGTACTTC; cdr3_aa: CSARDGDTGSYEQYF
v_call: TRBV5-5; clone_size: -; j_call: TRBJ2-5; d_call: -; cdr3_length: 14; cdr3_nt: TGTGCCAGCAGCTTTCGTCAGATCCAAGAGACCCAGTACTTC; cdr3_aa: CASSFRQIQETQYF
v_call: TRBV11-2; clone_size: many; j_call: TRBJ1-2; d_call: -; cdr3_length: 16; cdr3_nt: TGTGCCAGCAGCCGCCCCGACAGAGGAACTAACTATGGCTACACCTTC; cdr3_aa: CASSRPDRGTNYGYTF
v_call: TRBV9; clone_size: few; j_call: TRBJ1-5; d_call: TRBD1; cdr3_length: 17; cdr3_nt: TGTGCCAGCAGTCCCTCCGGACAGGCCGTCGCTAATCAGCCCCAGCATTTT; cdr3_aa: CASSPSGQAVANQPQHF
v_call: TRBV28; clone_size: -; j_call: TRBJ1-2; d_call: -; cdr3_length: 12; cdr3_nt: TGTGCCAGCAGTTCCGTCGTCGGAGGCTACACCTTC; cdr3_aa: CASSSVVGGYTF
v_call: TRBV7-2; clone_size: many; j_call: TRBJ2-5; d_call: TRBD2; cdr3_length: 15; cdr3_nt: TGTGCCAGCAGCCCCTTAGCGGGGCGGCCAGAGACCCAGTACTTC; cdr3_aa: CASSPLAGRPETQYF
v_call: TRBV5-1; clone_size: -; j_call: TRBJ2-7; d_call: TRBD2; cdr3_length: 15; cdr3_nt: TGCGCCAGCAGCTTGGGGACTAGTGCGTTGTACGAGCAGTACTTC; cdr3_aa: CASSLGTSALYEQYF
v_call: TRBV20-1; clone_size: -; j_call: TRBJ2-7; d_call: TRBD1; cdr3_length: 14; cdr3_nt: TGCAGTGCTAGGTCCGGGACAGGGGCCTACGAGCAGTACTTC; cdr3_aa: CSARSGTGAYEQYF
v_call: TRBV18; clone_size: -; j_call: TRBJ2-7; d_call: TRBD1; cdr3_length: 15; cdr3_nt: TGTGCCAGCTCACACTCGGGACAGGCCTTCTACGAGCAGTACTTC; cdr3_aa: CASSHSGQAFYEQYF
v_call: TRBV20-1; clone_size: -; j_call: TRBJ2-3; d_call: TRBD2; cdr3_length: 18; cdr3_nt: TGCAGTGCTAGAGATCTAGGACTAGCGGGAGTAAGAGCAGATACGCAGTATTTT; cdr3_aa: CSARDLGLAGVRADTQYF
v_call: TRBV7-3; clone_size: few; j_call: TRBJ2-3; d_call: TRBD2; cdr3_length: 20; cdr3_nt: TGTGCCAGCAGCTTAACGGGCCCCGGGACTAGCGGGGCCAGCACAGATACGCAGTATTTT; cdr3_aa: CASSLTGPGTSGASTDTQYF
v_call: TRBV7-6; clone_size: few; j_call: TRBJ2-1; d_call: TRBD2; cdr3_length: 16; cdr3_nt: TGTGCCAGCAGCCCGCGACTAGCGGTTAAAAACAATGAGCAGTTCTTC; cdr3_aa: CASSPRLAVKNNEQFF
v_call: TRBV7-3; clone_size: -; j_call: TRBJ2-2; d_call: TRBD2; cdr3_length: 15; cdr3_nt: TGTGCCAGCAGCTCGGCTAGCGGGAGCACCGGGGAGCTGTTTTTT; cdr3_aa: CASSSASGSTGELFF
v_call: TRBV30; clone_size: -; j_call: TRBJ2-2; d_call: -; cdr3_length: 15; cdr3_nt: TGTGCCTGGAGTGTTGGAAAAGGATGGACCGGGGAGCTGTTTTTT; cdr3_aa: CAWSVGKGWTGELFF
v_call: TRBV5-1; clone_size: few; j_call: TRBJ2-7; d_call: -; cdr3_length: 15; cdr3_nt: TGCGCCAGCAGCTTGTGGCAGGGTCCCACCTACGAGCAGTACTTC; cdr3_aa: CASSLWQGPTYEQYF
v_call: TRBV7-2; clone_size: many; j_call: TRBJ2-1; d_call: TRBD1; cdr3_length: 18; cdr3_nt: TGTGCCAGCAGCTTAGAGCTGGACAGGGGCTTATCCTACAATGAGCAGTTCTTC; cdr3_aa: CASSLELDRGLSYNEQFF
v_call: TRBV4-1; clone_size: -; j_call: TRBJ2-3; d_call: TRBD1; cdr3_length: 16; cdr3_nt: TGCGCCAGCACCACAGGGGCTTACCTCGACACAGATACGCAGTATTTT; cdr3_aa: CASTTGAYLDTDTQYF
v_call: TRBV7-2; clone_size: -; j_call: TRBJ2-3; d_call: -; cdr3_length: 14; cdr3_nt: TGTGCCAGCAGACGGGACACCAACACAGATACGCAGTATTTT; cdr3_aa: CASRRDTNTDTQYF
v_call: TRBV11-2; clone_size: few; j_call: TRBJ2-1; d_call: TRBD2; cdr3_length: 17; cdr3_nt: TGTGCCAGCAGACGTATTAAGCGGGGACCTACCTACAATGAGCAGTTCTTC; cdr3_aa: CASRRIKRGPTYNEQFF
v_call: TRBV6-5; clone_size: many; j_call: TRBJ2-5; d_call: -; cdr3_length: 17; cdr3_nt: TGTGCCAGCAGCCACCACTTGGGCGGTGGGCTCCAAGAGACCCAGTACTTC; cdr3_aa: CASSHHLGGGLQETQYF